This T cell receptor beta chain is from a study of blood T cells in healthy people across ages (dated by TCRdb to the mid-2010s). Looking at the study overall: In model experiments, roughly one uniquely barcoded TCR beta cDNA molecule per two T cells was captured by template switching. To avoid experimental bias, donors of different ages were randomly spread across the sequencing lanes. The study measured age-related changes in TCR beta repertoire diversity using deep sequencing normalized with unique cDNA molecular identifiers. For two donors (one aged 18 to 29 and one aged 80 or older), the study analyzed two additional independent replicas of 1 million unique cDNA reads from the same blood draw. The donors were split into four age groups: young (average around 15 years), middle-aged (more than 35), aged (more than 60) and long-lived (under 90).

Library preparation employed 5' RACE. This sample was sequenced with an Illumina HiSeq 2500. A second PCR of about 7 to 12 cycles was performed with a sample-barcoded 5' primer and a J-beta primer mix. A unique molecular identifier was introduced onto each TCR beta cDNA molecule by a template-switch 5' adaptor carrying 12 random nucleotides. Each sample yielded at least 3 million CDR3-containing paired-end reads. First-strand cDNA synthesis was performed from all RNA using the Mint cDNA synthesis kit, with priming by a TRBC-specific oligonucleotide. After uracil-DNA glycosylase treatment, a first 18-cycle PCR used universal primers M1SS and BC2_uni_R on all cDNA. In the original analysis: Normalization of each sample was performed by random selection of 1 million high-quality reads, each carrying a distinct molecular identifier. Reads with shared molecular identifiers were discarded instead of being binned into consensus sequences. MiTCR, set to a Q25 quality threshold and the strictest error-elimination algorithm, was used for CDR3 identification, clonotype clustering and error correction. A nonparametric unseen species model with Euler transformation was used to estimate lower-bound total TCR beta diversity. The public reads were reanalyzed by TCRdb: fastp trimming at Q25, MiXCR alignment, in-frame beta chains only. Rows are unified per CDR3 protein, each entry keeping the most common DNA and genes. These V and J calls are TCRdb output, not the study's own analysis. This sample gives 550,000 to 800,000 distinct CDR3 sequences in total; more than 20% of them show up just once. The ten largest clones add up to around 3.4% of the sample.

Study-wide conclusions, independent of this receptor: A strong correlation was found between observed TCR beta diversity and the percentage of naive T cells measured by flow cytometry. Estimates of total diversity from one million sequenced T cells were regarded as lower bounds and underestimates. Observed TCR beta diversity per million T cells fell roughly linearly with age, and a significant reduction was already apparent by age roughly 40. Because profiling used bulk unsorted PBMCs, naive and antigen-experienced compartments could not be compared conclusively. Compared with the aged group, the long-lived group had more naive CD4+ T cells, fewer expanded clones and increased TCR diversity, a pattern suggesting age selection. Donor CMV infection status was unknown, potentially confounding age-related changes in expanded clonotypes.

Donors were under 40 systemically healthy Caucasian individuals from Russia aged 6 to 90 years. Each donor gave ten milliliters of peripheral blood, collected into EDTA-treated Vacutainer tubes. Ficoll-Paque density-gradient centrifugation was used to isolate PBMCs, with at least 7 million per sample. Trizol reagent was used to extract total RNA from PBMCs, with at least 5 micrograms per sample. For every donor, an aliquot of PBMCs went through flow cytometry to measure the percentages of naive CD45RAhigh/CD27high T cells. The CDR3 numbers 15 residues from cysteine through phenylalanine. Only the CDR3 region is kept as DNA, spanning 45 bases read in frame from base 1. CDR1 and CDR2 are read off the germline V gene as MGHRA and YSYEKL. Relative to germline, V is missing 2 bases and J is missing 9 bases, with 5 bases of the junction outside any gene match. This clonotype was counted only a few times. No antigen is known for it. No much larger clone is present one base from it, and per-base qualities are unavailable.

This TCR derives from a man in his sixties or seventies in good health. The source material was blood. This sequence uses TRBV4-1 and TRBJ2-1; 12 central nucleotides agree with TRBD2. CDR3 sequence: CASSQLTSGRGEQFF. The sequenced DNA is TGCGCCAGCAGCCAACTGACTAGCGGGAGAGGTGAGCAGTTCTTC.